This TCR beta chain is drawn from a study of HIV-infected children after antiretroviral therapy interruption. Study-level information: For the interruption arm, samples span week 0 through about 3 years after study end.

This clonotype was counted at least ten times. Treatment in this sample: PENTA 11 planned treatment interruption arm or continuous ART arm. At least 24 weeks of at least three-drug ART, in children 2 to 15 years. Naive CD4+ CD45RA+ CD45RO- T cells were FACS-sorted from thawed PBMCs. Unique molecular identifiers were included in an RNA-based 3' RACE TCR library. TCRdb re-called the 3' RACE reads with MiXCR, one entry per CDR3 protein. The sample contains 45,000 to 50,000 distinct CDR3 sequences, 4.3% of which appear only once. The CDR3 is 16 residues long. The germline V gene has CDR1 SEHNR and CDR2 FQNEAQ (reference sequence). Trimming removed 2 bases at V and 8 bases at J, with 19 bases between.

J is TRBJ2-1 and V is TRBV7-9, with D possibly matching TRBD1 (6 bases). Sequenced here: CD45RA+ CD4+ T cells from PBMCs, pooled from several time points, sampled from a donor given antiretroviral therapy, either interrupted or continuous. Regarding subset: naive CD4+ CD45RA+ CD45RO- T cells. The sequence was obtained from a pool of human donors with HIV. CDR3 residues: CASSLRLRQGPDEQFF. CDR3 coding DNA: TGTGCCAGCAGCTTAAGGTTGAGGCAGGGGCCGGATGAGCAGTTCTTC.